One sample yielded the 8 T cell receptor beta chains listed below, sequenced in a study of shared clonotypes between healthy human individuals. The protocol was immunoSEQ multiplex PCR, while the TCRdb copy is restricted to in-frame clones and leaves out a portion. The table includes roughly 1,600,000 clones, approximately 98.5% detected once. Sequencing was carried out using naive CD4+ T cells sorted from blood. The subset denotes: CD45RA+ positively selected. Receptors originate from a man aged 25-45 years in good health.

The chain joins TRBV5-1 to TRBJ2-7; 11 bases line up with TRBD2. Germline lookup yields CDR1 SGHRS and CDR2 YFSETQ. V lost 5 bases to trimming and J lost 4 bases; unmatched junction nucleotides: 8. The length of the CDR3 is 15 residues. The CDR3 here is CASSSTSGSWYEQYF. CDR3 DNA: TGCGCCAGCAGTTCAACTAGCGGGAGTTGGTACGAGCAGTACTTC. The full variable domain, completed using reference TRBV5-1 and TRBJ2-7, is KAGVTQTPRYLIKTRGQQVTLSCSPISGHRSVSWYQQTPGQGLQFLFEYFSETQRNKGNFPGRFSGRQFSNSRSEMNVSTLELGDSALYLCASSSTSGSWYEQYFGPGTRLTVT.

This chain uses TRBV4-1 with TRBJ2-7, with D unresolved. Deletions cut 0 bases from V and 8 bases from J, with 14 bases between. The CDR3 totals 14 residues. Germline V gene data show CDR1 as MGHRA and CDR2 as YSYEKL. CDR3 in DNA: TGCGCCAGCAGCCAAGATCCGGCCCTTCCTCAGCAGTACTTC. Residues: CASSQDPALPQQYF.

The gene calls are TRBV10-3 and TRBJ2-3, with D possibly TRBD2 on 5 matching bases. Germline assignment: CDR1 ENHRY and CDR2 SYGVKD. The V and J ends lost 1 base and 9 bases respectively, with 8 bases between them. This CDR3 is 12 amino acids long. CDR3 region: CAISEFSGTQYF. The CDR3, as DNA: TGTGCCATCAGTGAGTTTTCGGGGACGCAGTATTTT.

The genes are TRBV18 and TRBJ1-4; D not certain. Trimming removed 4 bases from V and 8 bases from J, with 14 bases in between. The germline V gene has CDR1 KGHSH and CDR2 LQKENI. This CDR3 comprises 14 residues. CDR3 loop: CASSRLGAGEKLFF. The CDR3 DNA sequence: TGTGCCAGCTCACGCCTGGGAGCCGGAGAAAAACTGTTTTTT.

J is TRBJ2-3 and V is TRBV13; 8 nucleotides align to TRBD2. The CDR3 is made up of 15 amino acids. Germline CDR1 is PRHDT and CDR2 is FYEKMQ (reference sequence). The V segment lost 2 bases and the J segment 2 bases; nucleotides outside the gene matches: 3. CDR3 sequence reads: CASSLIAGYTDTQYF. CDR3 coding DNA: TGTGCCAGCAGCTTAATAGCGGGATACACAGATACGCAGTATTTT.

The DNA of the CDR3 is TGTGCCAGCAGTTTCACTGGCTACAATGAGCAGTTCTTC. It codes for CASSFTGYNEQFF. The chain joins TRBV2 to TRBJ2-1; D gene ambiguous. The CDR3 contains 13 residues. In germline, CDR1 is SNHLY, CDR2 FYNNEI. V lost 5 bases, J lost 3 bases, and 8 bases lay in between.

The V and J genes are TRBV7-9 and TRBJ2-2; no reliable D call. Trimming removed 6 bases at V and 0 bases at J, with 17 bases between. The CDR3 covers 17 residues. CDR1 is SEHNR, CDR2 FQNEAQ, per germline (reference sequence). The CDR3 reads CASSTPPGLSNTGELFF. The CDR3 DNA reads TGTGCCAGCAGTACCCCTCCGGGCCTTTCGAACACCGGGGAGCTGTTTTTT.

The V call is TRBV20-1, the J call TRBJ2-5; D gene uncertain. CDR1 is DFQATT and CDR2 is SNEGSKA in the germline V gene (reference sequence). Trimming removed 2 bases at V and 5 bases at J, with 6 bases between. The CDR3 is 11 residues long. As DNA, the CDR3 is TGCAGTGCTAGAAATGGGGAGACCCAGTACTTC. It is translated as CSARNGETQYF.